This passage covers 2 T cell receptor beta chains from one sample sequenced in a study of T-cell memory formation after mild COVID-19. TCRdb ran MiXCR on the 5' RACE reads and lists one entry per CDR3 protein. The repertoire holds about 140,000 distinct CDR3 sequences, with around 5.8% as singletons. The source material was PBMCs or a T cell subset sorted from them (not recorded which). These receptors all stem from an adult woman who had mild COVID-19 (a few samples of this study predate the infection). Cell type and time point are not known.

This clonotype was seen many times. V and J are TRBV7-9 and TRBJ2-7; D call uncertain. The CDR3 totals 11 residues. V lost 5 bases and J lost 4, with 6 bases in between. Germline values: CDR1 SEHNR, CDR2 FQNEAQ (reference sequence). The CDR3 spells CASSLEYEQYF. The CDR3, as DNA: TGTGCCAGCAGCCTCGAGTACGAGCAGTACTTC.

This clonotype appeared many times. The chain links TRBV10-3 to TRBJ1-5; TRBD1 matches 8 bases. Germline lookup yields CDR1 ENHRY and CDR2 SYGVKD. The V gene end was trimmed by 2 bases and the J gene end by 7 bases; junction bases not matched to a gene: 22. The CDR3 is 20 residues long. DNA for the CDR3: TGTGCCATCAGTGAGCCGCGACCCGGACAGGGTCACGGACGGGGACAGCCCCAGCATTTT. This translates into CAISEPRPGQGHGRGQPQHF.